Described below is a single T cell receptor (beta chain) sequence and its context. The method was immunoSEQ multiplex PCR; TCRdb's version includes in-frame clones alone and lacks a portion of them. The sample consists of 43,000 or so clones, around four fifths of them appearing once. Trimming cost V 2 bases and J 2 bases, with 10 bases left between them. This CDR3 comprises 14 residues. The V gene's germline CDR1 is SGHTA and CDR2 FQGNSA. The source of the sample is a study of PD-1 blockade in classical Hodgkin lymphoma. Time point reported: cycle 4 day 1 (C4D1), after more than 5 weeks of nivolumab. All patients relapsed after autologous stem cell transplantation, and brentuximab vedotin exposure varied.

This clonotype was obtained from a human donor with classical Hodgkin lymphoma. The material was peripheral blood mononuclear cells (PBMCs), obtained before the fourth cycle of nivolumab. The rearrangement joins TRBV7-2 to TRBJ2-7; no reliable D call. The CDR3 DNA reads TGTGCCAGCAGCTTACGCCAGGAACCCTACGAGCAGTACTTC. As protein: CASSLRQEPYEQYF.